The clone carrying this T cell receptor beta chain was observed a single time. This record belongs to a study of blood T cell repertoires in COVID-19. Study-wide context: Acute and convalescent COVID-19 specimens originated in the United States, Italy and Spain.

The CDR3 runs 17 residues. The repertoire was sequenced with immunoSEQ multiplex PCR; TCRdb's copy has only in-frame clones and lacks some. The sample has some 160,000 clones, about 85% seen once. The receptor was isolated from a man between 65 and 80 years old who had recovered from COVID-19. The chain links TRBV21-1 to TRBJ2-7; TRBD2, the D gene given by the table, was not confirmed from the DNA. TRBV21-1 is an annotated pseudogene. The sequencing input was peripheral blood. The CDR3 loop is CASSRGTRVACSYEQYF. CDR3 in DNA: TGTGCCAGCAGCAGAGGAACGCGGGTAGCGTGCTCCTACGAGCAGTACTTC.